This TCR beta chain was captured in a study of blood T cells in healthy people across ages. Each of the donors had 9 to 10 milliliters of peripheral blood drawn into EDTA-treated Vacutainer tubes. Germline lookup yields CDR1 MGHRA and CDR2 YSYEKL. CDR3 length: 14 amino acids. With 4 bases removed from V and 5 bases from J, the gap between germline ends came to 15 bases. Using a J-beta primer mix together with a sample-barcoded 5' primer, a second PCR was run for 7 to 11 cycles. Every molecule of cDNA carried a tag from a template-switch adaptor with 12 random nucleotides. TCRdb ran MiXCR on the 5' RACE reads and lists one entry per CDR3 protein. The sample holds roughly 1.6 million distinct CDR3 sequences, about 35% seen once. This clonotype was counted only a few times.

The V gene is TRBV4-1, the J gene TRBJ2-7, with D possibly TRBD1 on 6 matching bases. The clonotype originates from a young woman in good health. Sequencing was carried out using blood. The CDR3 coding sequence is TGCGCCAGCAGCCCGCCCCGGACAGTGAACGAGCAGTACTTC. This encodes CASSPPRTVNEQYF.